These 18 T cell receptor beta chains came from one sample sequenced in a study of T cell changes during pregnancy in multiple sclerosis. Clones were read by immunoSEQ multiplex PCR, and TCRdb kept only the in-frame ones, dropping some. The sample includes nearly 40,000 clones, about 92% of them seen just once. The sequencing used CD4+ T cells from peripheral blood mononuclear cells, collected in the third trimester of pregnancy. All receptors come from a female donor with multiple sclerosis, enrolled in a pregnancy study.

This clone was seen just once. The chain combines TRBV5-1 with TRBJ2-3; possibly TRBD2 for D (5 bases). CDR1 is SGHRS, CDR2 YFSETQ, per germline. The CDR3 sequence is 15 residues long. V gave up 4 bases and J gave up 6 bases, with 18 bases separating them. CDR3 bases: TGCGCCAGCAGCGATACCGGGAACGCGCTGGATACGCAGTATTTT. It codes for CASSDTGNALDTQYF.

The chain carries TRBV7-9 and TRBJ2-1; tentative D call: TRBD1 (5 bases). Trimming cost V 5 bases and J 8 bases, with 13 bases left between them. CDR1 and CDR2 from the germline V gene are SEHNR and FQNEAQ (reference sequence). CDR3 length: 13 amino acids. The CDR3 here is CASSVRREDEQFF. CDR3 bases: TGTGCCAGCAGCGTTCGCAGGGAAGATGAGCAGTTCTTC. The full variable domain, its missing parts supplied by reference TRBV7-9 and TRBJ2-1, is DTGVSQNPRHKITKRGQNVTFRCDPISEHNRLYWYRQTLGQGPEFLTYFQNEAQLEKSRLLSDRFSAERPKGSFSTLEIQRTEQGDSAMYLCASSVRREDEQFFGPGTRLTVL.

This clone was observed once. V is TRBV19 and J is TRBJ2-1, with D possibly being TRBD2 (6 bases). Per germline, CDR1 LNHDA and CDR2 SQIVND (reference sequence). V was cut by 7 bases and J by 3 bases, with 13 bases left in between. The CDR3 length is 14 residues. The CDR3 DNA reads as TGTGCCAGTAAGTTGGCGGGACTCTACAATGAGCAGTTCTTC. Protein: CASKLAGLYNEQFF.

The chain employs TRBV7-6 and TRBJ1-1; 7 bases agree with TRBD1. The CDR3 covers 14 residues. The germline V gene has CDR1 SGHVS and CDR2 FNYEAQ. V was pared by 1 base and J by 2 bases, with 1 base of the junction left unmatched. The CDR3 loop reads CASSLEGANTEAFF. The CDR3 nucleotides are TGTGCCAGCAGCTTAGAGGGGGCTAACACTGAAGCTTTCTTT. Drawing the rest from reference TRBV7-6 and TRBJ1-1, the complete variable domain is GAGVSQSPRYKVTKRGQDVALRCDPISGHVSLYWYRQALGQGPEFLTYFNYEAQQDKSGLPNDRFSAERPEGSISTLTIQRTEQRDSAMYRCASSLEGANTEAFFGQGTRLTVV.

The gene calls are TRBV30 and TRBJ2-5; D is perhaps TRBD2 (7 bases). Trimming removed 0 bases from V and 5 bases from J, with 13 bases in between. CDR1 is GTSNPN and CDR2 is SVGIG in the germline V gene (reference sequence). This CDR3 is built from 14 residues. CDR3 protein: CAWSVGGGSETQYF. CDR3 DNA: TGTGCCTGGAGTGTCGGCGGGGGCAGCGAGACCCAGTACTTC.

The chain recombines TRBV28 with TRBJ1-2; the D is unclear. The CDR3 is made up of 13 amino acids. V lost 6 bases, J lost 2 bases, and 10 bases lay in between. Looked up from germline, CDR1 is MDHEN and CDR2 is SYDVKM. The CDR3 nucleotides read TGTGCCAGCAGACCGGGAATCAACTATGGCTACACCTTC. Its translation is CASRPGINYGYTF.

V is TRBV5-4 and J is TRBJ2-3; D is possibly TRBD2 (5 bases). Per germline, CDR1 SGHNT and CDR2 YYREEE (reference sequence). This CDR3 region has 14 residues. V was trimmed by 8 bases and J by 3 bases, leaving 16 bases between them. The CDR3 region has the DNA TGTGCCAGTCATCCAGGCGGCGGGACAGATACGCAGTATTTT. Translation: CASHPGGGTDTQYF. The full variable domain, in which reference TRBV5-4 and TRBJ2-3 provide the parts outside the CDR3, is ETGVTQSPTHLIKTRGQQVTLRCSSQSGHNTVSWYQQALGQGPQFIFQYYREEENGRGNFPPRFSGLQFPNYSSELNVNALELDDSALYLCASHPGGGTDTQYFGPGTRLTVL.

V and J are TRBV6-4 and TRBJ1-5; D is uncertain. CDR1 MRHNA and CDR2 SNTAGT come from the germline V gene. The CDR3 totals 12 residues. Trimming took 4 bases from V and 5 from J, leaving 6 bases between them. The CDR3 nucleotides read TGTGCCAGCAGTGGGAGGGATCAGCCCCAGCATTTT. Its protein is CASSGRDQPQHF.

The rearrangement joins TRBV7-9 to TRBJ2-5; 9 bases map to TRBD2. J lost 13 bases, V lost 10 bases, and 22 bases had no gene match. In germline, CDR1 is SEHNR, CDR2 FQNEAQ (reference sequence). This CDR3 comprises 15 residues. The CDR3, as DNA: TGTGCCACAACGCAATCAAATAGCGGGAGTTCAATGCCGTACTTC. It encodes CATTQSNSGSSMPYF.

The rearrangement uses TRBV5-4 and TRBJ1-1; a possible D gene is TRBD1 (5 bases). Per the germline V gene, CDR1 is SGHNT and CDR2 is YYREEE (reference sequence). V gave up 3 bases and J gave up 3 bases, with 18 bases separating them. CDR3 length: 16 residues. DNA for the CDR3: TGTGCCAGCAGCTCCGGGGGGAGGGAAATTTACACTGAAGCTTTCTTT. It yields the protein CASSSGGREIYTEAFF.

This chain uses TRBV5-1 with TRBJ2-7; 13 bases align to TRBD2. J lost 1 base, V lost 2 bases, and 6 bases had no gene match. From germline, CDR1 is SGHRS and CDR2 YFSETQ. CDR3 size: 17 residues. This CDR3 is CASSFRLAGGASYEQYF. The CDR3 region has the DNA TGCGCCAGCAGCTTTCGACTAGCGGGAGGCGCGTCCTACGAGCAGTACTTC.

V gene TRBV6-5 combines with J gene TRBJ2-5, with D tentatively TRBD1 (8 bases). This CDR3 has 14 residues. CDR1 is MNHEY and CDR2 is SVGAGI in the germline V gene. V gave up 4 bases and J gave up 11 bases, with 20 bases separating them. CDR3 region: CASSFSGGQDKQYF. The CDR3 DNA is TGTGCCAGCAGTTTCTCGGGGGGACAGGACAAGCAGTACTTC.

This clone was counted once. V usage is TRBV4-2 and J usage is TRBJ2-5; 8 nucleotides agree with TRBD1. J gave up 1 base and V 1 base, and 5 bases lay outside the gene matches. CDR3 length equals 16 residues. Germline lookup yields CDR1 LGHNA and CDR2 YNFKEQ. As DNA, the CDR3 is TGTGCCAGCAGCCAAGGGACAGGGAGATTCCAAGAGACCCAGTACTTC. Translating gives CASSQGTGRFQETQYF.

The V call is TRBV11-1, the J call TRBJ2-3; no firm D call. Germline V CDR1 and CDR2: SGHAT, FQDESV (reference sequence). V shed 2 bases and J shed 0 bases, with 9 bases lying between them. The CDR3 totals 15 residues. Here the CDR3 DNA reads TGTGCCAGCAGCTTACCAACCACTAGCACAGATACGCAGTATTTT. This sequence encodes CASSLPTTSTDTQYF.

V usage is TRBV28 and J usage is TRBJ2-2, with D perhaps matching TRBD1 (6 bases). The CDR3 consists of 17 residues. The germline V gene has CDR1 MDHEN and CDR2 SYDVKM. Trimming removed 3 bases at V and 3 bases at J, with 17 bases between. The CDR3 here is CASSLPGARVDTGELFF. The CDR3 coding sequence is TGTGCCAGCAGTTTGCCAGGGGCCAGGGTGGACACCGGGGAGCTGTTTTTT.

The table lists this clone with a count of one. The V and J genes are TRBV7-2 and TRBJ2-7; unclear D gene. The CDR3 runs to 12 residues. Trimming stripped 4 bases from V and 2 bases from J, with 6 bases between. Per the germline V gene, CDR1 is SGHTA and CDR2 is FQGNSA. CDR3 loop: CASSSSPYEQYF. The CDR3, as DNA: TGTGCCAGCAGCTCCTCCCCCTACGAGCAGTACTTC.

V usage is TRBV4-3 and J usage is TRBJ1-5; the D is unclear. The V end lost 4 bases, the J end lost 7 bases, and 11 bases lay between the germline ends. This CDR3 region has 13 residues. Germline loops: CDR1 LGHNA, CDR2 YSLEER. DNA for the CDR3: TGCGCCAGCAGCCCTCGAGTGGGCCAGCCCCAGCATTTT. It is translated as CASSPRVGQPQHF.

In this sample, this clone is medium-sized (0.01 to 0.1%). The V gene is TRBV5-1, the J gene TRBJ1-1; 12 nucleotides match TRBD1. Looked up from germline, CDR1 is SGHRS and CDR2 is YFSETQ. V lost 8 bases and J lost 0; bases outside the gene matches: 8. The CDR3 runs 16 residues. DNA of the CDR3: TGCGCCAGTTTTACCGGGACAGGGGGCATGAACACTGAAGCTTTCTTT. It yields the protein CASFTGTGGMNTEAFF.